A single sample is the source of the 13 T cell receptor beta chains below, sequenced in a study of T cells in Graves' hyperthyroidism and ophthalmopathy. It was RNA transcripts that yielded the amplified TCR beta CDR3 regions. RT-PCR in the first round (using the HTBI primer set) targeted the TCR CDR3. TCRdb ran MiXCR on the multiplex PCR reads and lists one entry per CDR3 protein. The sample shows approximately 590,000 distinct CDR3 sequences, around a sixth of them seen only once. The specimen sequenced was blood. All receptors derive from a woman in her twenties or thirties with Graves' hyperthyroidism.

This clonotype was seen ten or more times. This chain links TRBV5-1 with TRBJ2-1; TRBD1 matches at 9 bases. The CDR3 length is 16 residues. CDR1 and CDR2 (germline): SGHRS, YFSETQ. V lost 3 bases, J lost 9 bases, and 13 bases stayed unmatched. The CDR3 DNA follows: TGCGCCAGCAGCTGGGGACAGGGAGTAGCGTTTTCTGAGCAGTTCTTC. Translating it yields CASSWGQGVAFSEQFF.

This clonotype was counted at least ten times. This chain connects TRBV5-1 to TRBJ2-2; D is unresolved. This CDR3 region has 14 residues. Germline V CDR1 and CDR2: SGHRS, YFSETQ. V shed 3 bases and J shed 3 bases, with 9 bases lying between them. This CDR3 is CASSWLFDTGELFF. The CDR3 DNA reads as TGCGCCAGCAGCTGGCTGTTCGACACCGGGGAGCTGTTTTTT.

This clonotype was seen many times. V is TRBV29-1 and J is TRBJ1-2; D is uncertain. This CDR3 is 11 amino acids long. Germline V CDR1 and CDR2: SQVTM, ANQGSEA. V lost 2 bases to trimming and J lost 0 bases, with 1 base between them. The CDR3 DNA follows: TGCAGCGTTGAATCTAACTATGGCTACACCTTC. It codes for CSVESNYGYTF. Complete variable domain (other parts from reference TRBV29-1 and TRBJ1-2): SAVISQKPSRDICQRGTSLTIQCQVDSQVTMMFWYRQQPGQSLTLIATANQGSEATYESGFVIDKFPISRPNLTFSTLTVSNMSPEDSSIYLCSVESNYGYTFGSGTRLTVV.

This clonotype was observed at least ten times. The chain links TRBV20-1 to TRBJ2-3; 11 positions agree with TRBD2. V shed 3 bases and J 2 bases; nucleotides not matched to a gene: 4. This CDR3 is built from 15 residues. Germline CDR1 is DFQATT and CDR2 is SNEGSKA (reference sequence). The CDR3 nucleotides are TGCAGTGCTAGCCGACTAGCGGGACTCACAGATACGCAGTATTTT. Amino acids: CSASRLAGLTDTQYF.

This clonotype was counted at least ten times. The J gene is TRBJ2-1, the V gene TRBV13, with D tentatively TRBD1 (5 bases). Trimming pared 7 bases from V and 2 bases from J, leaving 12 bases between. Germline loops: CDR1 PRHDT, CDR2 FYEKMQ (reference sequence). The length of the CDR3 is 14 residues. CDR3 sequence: CASTLRVAYNEQFF. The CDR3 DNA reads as TGTGCCAGCACCCTCAGGGTCGCCTACAATGAGCAGTTCTTC. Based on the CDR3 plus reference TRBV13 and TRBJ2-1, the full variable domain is AAGVIQSPRHLIKEKRETATLKCYPIPRHDTVYWYQQGPGQDPQFLISFYEKMQSDKGSIPDRFSAQQFSDYHSELNMSSLELGDSALYFCASTLRVAYNEQFFGPGTRLTVL.

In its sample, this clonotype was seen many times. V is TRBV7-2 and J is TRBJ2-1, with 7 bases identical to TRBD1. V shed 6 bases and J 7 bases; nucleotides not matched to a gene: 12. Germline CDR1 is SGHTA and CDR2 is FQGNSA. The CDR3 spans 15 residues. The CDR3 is CASSSRQGPWNEQFF. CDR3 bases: TGTGCCAGCAGTTCAAGACAGGGACCATGGAATGAGCAGTTCTTC.

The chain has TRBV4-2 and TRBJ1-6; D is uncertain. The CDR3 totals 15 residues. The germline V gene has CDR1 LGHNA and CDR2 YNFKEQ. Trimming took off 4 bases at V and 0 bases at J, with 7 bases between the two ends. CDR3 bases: TGTGCCAGCAGCCGAGACCTCTCCTATAATTCACCCCTCCACTTT. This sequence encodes CASSRDLSYNSPLHF.

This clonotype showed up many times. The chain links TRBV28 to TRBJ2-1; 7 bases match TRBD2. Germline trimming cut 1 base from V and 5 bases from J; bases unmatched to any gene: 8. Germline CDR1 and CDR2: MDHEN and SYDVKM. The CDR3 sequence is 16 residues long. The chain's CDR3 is CASSLSGEGLNNEQFF. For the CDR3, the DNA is TGTGCCAGCAGTTTATCGGGGGAGGGGTTGAACAATGAGCAGTTCTTC.

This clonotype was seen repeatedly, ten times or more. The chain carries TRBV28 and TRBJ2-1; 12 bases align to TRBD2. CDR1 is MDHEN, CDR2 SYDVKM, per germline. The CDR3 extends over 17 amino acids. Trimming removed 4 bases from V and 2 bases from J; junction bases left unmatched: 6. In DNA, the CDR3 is TGTGCCAGCAGTTACCTCAGGACTAGCGGGACCTACAATGAGCAGTTCTTC. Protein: CASSYLRTSGTYNEQFF.

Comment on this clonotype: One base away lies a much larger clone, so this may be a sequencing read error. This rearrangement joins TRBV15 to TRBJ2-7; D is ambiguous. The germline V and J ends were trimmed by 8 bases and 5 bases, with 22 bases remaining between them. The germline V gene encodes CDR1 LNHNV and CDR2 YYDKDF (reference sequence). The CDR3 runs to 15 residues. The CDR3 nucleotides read TGTGCCACCGGCAAAATCAGGAACCCGAGTGACGAGCAGTACTTC. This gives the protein CATGKIRNPSDEQYF.

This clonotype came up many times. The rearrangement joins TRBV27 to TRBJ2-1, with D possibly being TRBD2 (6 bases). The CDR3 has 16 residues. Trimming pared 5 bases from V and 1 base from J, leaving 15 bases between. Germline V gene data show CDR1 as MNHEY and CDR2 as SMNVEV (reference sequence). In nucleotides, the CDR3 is TGTGCCAGCAGTCGCCAACGGGAGAGGTCCTACAATGAGCAGTTCTTC. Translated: CASSRQRERSYNEQFF.

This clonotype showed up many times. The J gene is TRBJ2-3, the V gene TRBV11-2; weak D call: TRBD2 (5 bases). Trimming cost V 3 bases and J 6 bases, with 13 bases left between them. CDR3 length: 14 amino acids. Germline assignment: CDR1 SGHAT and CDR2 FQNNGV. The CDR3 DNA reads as TGTGCCAGCAGCTTGAGCGGCCCGGGGGATACGCAGTATTTT. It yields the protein CASSLSGPGDTQYF.

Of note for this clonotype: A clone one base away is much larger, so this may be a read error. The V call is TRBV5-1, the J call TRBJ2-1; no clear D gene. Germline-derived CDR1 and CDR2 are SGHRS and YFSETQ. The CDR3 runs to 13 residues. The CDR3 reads CASKKVPYNEQSF. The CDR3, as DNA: TGCGCCAGCAAAAAGGTTCCCTACAATGAGCAGTCCTTC.